This entry lists 31 T cell receptor beta chains sequenced from one sample in a study of T cell responses to AZD1222 COVID-19 vaccine. Measured with immunoSEQ multiplex PCR; TCRdb has only the in-frame clones, and not every one. The table shows more than 95,000 clones, with about 89% occurring only once. Specimen: peripheral blood, collected on day 0 of AZD1222 vaccination. These receptors all stem from an adult in good health.

The chain combines TRBV7-9 with TRBJ1-4; a possible D gene is TRBD1 (5 bases). Per germline, CDR1 SEHNR and CDR2 FQNEAQ (reference sequence). V was shortened by 5 bases and J by 4 bases, with 20 bases between the two germline ends. This CDR3 spans 17 amino acids. The CDR3 nucleotides read TGTGCCAGCAGCGCTTCTCGTAGAGACAGAGATAATGAAAAACTGTTTTTT. Its translation is CASSASRRDRDNEKLFF.

The genes are TRBV29-1 and TRBJ2-1; D gene ambiguous. The germline V and J ends were trimmed by 5 bases and 2 bases, with 7 bases remaining between them. This CDR3 region has 12 residues. Germline V gene data show CDR1 as SQVTM and CDR2 as ANQGSEA. CDR3 protein: CSVRRPYNEQFF. The CDR3 nucleotides are TGCAGCGTTAGACGCCCCTACAATGAGCAGTTCTTC.

This chain connects TRBV12-3 or TRBV12-4 to TRBJ2-7; no clear D gene. With 1 base removed from V and 5 bases from J, the gap between germline ends came to 9 bases. The CDR3 spans 13 residues. As DNA, the CDR3 is TGTGCCAGCAGTTTAGTTTCAAGGCACGAGCAGTACTTC. This encodes CASSLVSRHEQYF.

The chain uses TRBV18 and TRBJ2-3, with 11 positions matching TRBD2. Germline loops: CDR1 KGHSH, CDR2 LQKENI. Trimming removed 3 bases from V and 0 bases from J; junction bases left unmatched: 2. The CDR3 consists of 16 residues. In DNA form, the CDR3 reads TGTGCCAGCTCACCCGGGACTAGCGGAAGCACAGATACGCAGTATTTT. It translates to CASSPGTSGSTDTQYF.

The V and J genes are TRBV2 and TRBJ2-7; D may be TRBD1 (5 bases). V gave up 6 bases and J gave up 5 bases, with 8 bases separating them. This CDR3 is 11 amino acids long. CDR1 is SNHLY and CDR2 is FYNNEI in the germline V gene. The CDR3 spells CASRAGNEQYF. CDR3 DNA: TGTGCCAGCAGAGCAGGGAACGAGCAGTACTTC.

The J gene is TRBJ1-1, the V gene TRBV29-1, with D uncertain. The CDR3 runs to 14 residues. Trimming stripped 1 base from V and 5 bases from J, with 14 bases between. Germline V CDR1 and CDR2: SQVTM, ANQGSEA. CDR3 region: CSVEGMVGRTEAFF. The CDR3 DNA reads as TGCAGCGTTGAAGGGATGGTAGGGAGGACTGAAGCTTTCTTT.

The V gene is TRBV29-1, the J gene TRBJ1-2; D is ambiguous. V was pared by 3 bases and J by 6 bases, with 23 bases between. CDR3 length equals 16 residues. CDR1 SQVTM and CDR2 ANQGSEA come from the germline V gene. The chain's CDR3 is CSVDSGEGGPAHGYTF. CDR3 nucleotides: TGCAGCGTTGATTCCGGGGAAGGAGGGCCAGCGCATGGCTACACCTTC.

As regards this clone: The sample contains more than one DNA sequence encoding this CDR3. CDR3 nucleotide sequence: TGTGCCAGCAGCTTGACAGGGGACCAGCCCCAGCATTTT. It specifies CASSLTGDQPQHF. This chain uses TRBV7-2 with TRBJ1-5; 8 bases are a match to TRBD1. V lost 3 bases to trimming and J lost 7 bases; unmatched junction nucleotides: 2. The CDR3 loop spans 13 amino acids. The germline CDR1 and CDR2 sequences are SGHTA and FQGNSA.

Here the CDR3 reads CASATIGASYNEQFF. The CDR3 nucleotides are TGCGCCAGCGCCACCATCGGGGCCTCCTACAATGAGCAGTTCTTC. The chain employs TRBV10-2 and TRBJ2-1; D may be TRBD1 or TRBD2 (5 bases each). This CDR3 region has 15 residues. V was clipped by 8 bases and J by 0 bases, with 14 bases between them. CDR1 and CDR2 from the germline V gene are WSHSY and SAAADI.

The rearrangement links TRBV6-5 to TRBJ1-2, with D tentatively TRBD1 (6 bases). CDR3 length: 11 residues. Per the germline V gene, CDR1 is MNHEY and CDR2 is SVGAGI. The V end was cut by 11 bases, the J end by 2 bases, with 9 bases between. DNA of the CDR3: TGTGCCGCGGGACAAAACTATGGCTACACCTTC. It specifies CAAGQNYGYTF.

The V gene is TRBV2, the J gene TRBJ2-1, with 9 positions matching TRBD2. The V segment lost 11 bases and the J segment 7 bases; nucleotides outside the gene matches: 12. Germline V gene data show CDR1 as SNHLY and CDR2 as FYNNEI. The CDR3 is 14 amino acids. The chain's CDR3 is CAGALAGKGNEQFF. CDR3 nucleotide sequence: TGTGCCGGGGCCCTAGCGGGAAAGGGGAATGAGCAGTTCTTC.

This clone has just a few counts. At the DNA level, this CDR3 is encoded by other sequences in the same sample as well. Here the CDR3 reads CAWSGGRTYEQYF. DNA for the CDR3: TGTGCCTGGAGTGGGGGAAGGACCTACGAGCAGTACTTC. V usage is TRBV30 and J usage is TRBJ2-7; D is ambiguous. Germline assignment: CDR1 GTSNPN and CDR2 SVGIG (reference sequence). CDR3 length: 13 amino acids. Between the trimmed V and J ends, which lost 1 base and 2 bases, there was a span of 9 bases.

Only a few counts were recorded for this clone. The chain links TRBV10-1 to TRBJ2-3, with D maybe TRBD1 (6 bases). Germline V gene data show CDR1 as WNHNN and CDR2 as SYGVQD (reference sequence). This CDR3 is built from 12 residues. Trimming shortened V by 3 bases and J by 5 bases, and 6 bases separated the two germline ends. The DNA of the CDR3 is TGCGCCAGCAGTGAAGGGGGAGATACGCAGTATTTT. This codes for CASSEGGDTQYF.

V is TRBV19 and J is TRBJ1-2; D perhaps matches TRBD1 (5 bases). This CDR3 is 10 amino acids long. The germline CDR1 and CDR2 sequences are LNHDA and SQIVND (reference sequence). Trimming stripped 7 bases from V and 10 bases from J, with 10 bases between. The CDR3, as DNA: TGTGCCAGTATTGGGGACTCCTACACCTTC. Translated: CASIGDSYTF.

This chain links TRBV30 with TRBJ2-7, with TRBD1 identical over 9 bases. The CDR3 consists of 14 residues. The trim removed 3 bases at V and 3 bases at J, leaving 6 bases unmatched. The germline V gene encodes CDR1 GTSNPN and CDR2 SVGIG (reference sequence). CDR3 DNA: TGTGCCTGGAGGGCAGGACAGGGGTACTACGAGCAGTACTTC. Protein product: CAWRAGQGYYEQYF. Combining the CDR3 with reference TRBV30 and TRBJ2-7 gives the whole variable domain SQTIHQWPATLVQPVGSPLSLECTVEGTSNPNLYWYRQAAGRGLQLLFYSVGIGQISSEVPQNLSASRPQDRQFILSSKKLLLSDSGFYLCAWRAGQGYYEQYFGPGTRLTVT.

The chain employs TRBV6-5 and TRBJ1-2; 7 positions match TRBD1. V was pared by 4 bases and J by 8 bases, with 10 bases of the junction left unmatched. The CDR3 loop spans 14 amino acids. Germline loops: CDR1 MNHEY, CDR2 SVGAGI. CDR3 coding DNA: TGTGCCAGCAGTTGGGACAGCCAAGTGGGGGGCTACACCTTC. This encodes CASSWDSQVGGYTF.

V is TRBV7-9 and J is TRBJ1-4; tentative D call: TRBD1 (5 bases). Germline loops: CDR1 SEHNR, CDR2 FQNEAQ (reference sequence). The CDR3 is made up of 18 amino acids. The ends were cut back, 2 bases at V and 8 bases at J, with 24 bases in the middle. Written as DNA, the CDR3 is TGTGCCAGCAGCTTAATGGGCCAGGGCCAGACCCGGGGGGAAAAACTGTTTTTT. This encodes CASSLMGQGQTRGEKLFF.

This clone was seen just once. The J gene is TRBJ2-2, the V gene TRBV6-2 or TRBV6-3, with TRBD2 as a possible D gene (6 bases). Trimming cost V 2 bases and J 3 bases, with 16 bases left between them. CDR3 length equals 17 residues. The germline CDR1 and CDR2 sequences are MNHEY and SVGEGT. The CDR3 is CASSYNVRVADTGELFF. The CDR3 nucleotides read TGTGCCAGCAGTTACAACGTACGAGTAGCGGACACCGGGGAGCTGTTTTTT.

The rearrangement links TRBV7-6 to TRBJ2-3, with 13 nucleotides matching TRBD2. The CDR3 contains 15 residues. Trimming removed 4 bases from V and 6 bases from J; junction bases left unmatched: 4. Germline V gene data show CDR1 as SGHVS and CDR2 as FNYEAQ. In nucleotides, the CDR3 is TGTGCCAGCAGCTGGACTAGCGGGGGTCAGGATACGCAGTATTTT. This codes for CASSWTSGGQDTQYF. Complete variable domain (other parts from reference TRBV7-6 and TRBJ2-3): GAGVSQSPRYKVTKRGQDVALRCDPISGHVSLYWYRQALGQGPEFLTYFNYEAQQDKSGLPNDRFSAERPEGSISTLTIQRTEQRDSAMYRCASSWTSGGQDTQYFGPGTRLTVL.

The chain's CDR3 is CASSLGGGYGYTF. CDR3 sequence (DNA): TGTGCCAGCAGTTTAGGGGGAGGCTATGGCTACACCTTC. The rearrangement uses TRBV28 and TRBJ1-2; tentatively, D is TRBD1 (5 bases). CDR1 and CDR2 from the germline V gene are MDHEN and SYDVKM. The CDR3 loop spans 13 amino acids. The V and J ends lost 2 bases and 4 bases respectively, with 8 bases between them.

The chain joins TRBV29-1 to TRBJ1-4; TRBD1 matches 7 bases. The CDR3 is 13 amino acids. In germline, CDR1 is SQVTM, CDR2 ANQGSEA. Losses at the gene ends were 7 bases for V and 8 bases for J; bases not matched to a gene: 10. The CDR3 sequence is CSATRQGGEKLFF. The DNA of the CDR3 is TGCAGCGCCACAAGACAGGGTGGGGAAAAACTGTTTTTT.

J is TRBJ1-2 and V is TRBV24-1, with 10 nucleotides matching TRBD1. From germline, CDR1 is KGHDR and CDR2 SFDVKD. V lost 10 bases and J lost 5; bases outside the gene matches: 9. The CDR3 extends over 14 amino acids. The chain's CDR3 is CATSGTGEGYGYTF. In DNA form, the CDR3 reads TGTGCCACGAGCGGGACAGGGGAAGGGTATGGCTACACCTTC.

The chain combines TRBV6-6 with TRBJ1-1, with 11 nucleotides matching TRBD1. This CDR3 is 15 amino acids long. V gave up 6 bases and J gave up 1 base; unmatched junction bases: 4. Germline CDR1 is MNHNY and CDR2 is SVGAGI (reference sequence). Here the CDR3 reads CASRDRGRGNTEAFF. Written as DNA, the CDR3 is TGTGCCAGCAGGGACAGGGGGCGCGGGAACACTGAAGCTTTCTTT.

V gene TRBV7-8 combines with J gene TRBJ1-1, with TRBD1 as a possible D gene (6 bases). Trimming removed 0 bases at V and 4 bases at J, with 9 bases between. The CDR3 totals 14 residues. CDR1 and CDR2 (germline): SGHVS, FQNEAQ. DNA for the CDR3: TGTGCCAGCAGCTTAGCGGGACACGGCACTGAAGCTTTCTTT. Protein sequence: CASSLAGHGTEAFF.

The chain uses TRBV6-1 and TRBJ2-3, with 8 nucleotides matching TRBD2. The CDR3 is made up of 15 amino acids. CDR1 MNHNS and CDR2 SASEGT come from the germline V gene. V dropped 2 bases and J dropped 4; count of bases not matched to a gene: 5. The CDR3 region is CASSELGLAPDTQYF. As DNA, the CDR3 is TGTGCCAGCAGTGAACTCGGACTAGCCCCAGATACGCAGTATTTT.

This chain joins TRBV7-6 and TRBJ1-1, with D tentatively TRBD1 (5 bases). V was trimmed by 5 bases and J by 1 base, leaving 14 bases between them. The CDR3 extends over 15 amino acids. Germline CDR1 SGHVS, CDR2 FNYEAQ. The CDR3 protein is CASSLYRGGNTEAFF. In DNA, the CDR3 is TGTGCCAGCAGCCTCTACCGGGGGGGGAACACTGAAGCTTTCTTT.

The chain joins TRBV2 to TRBJ1-4; D possibly corresponds to TRBD1 (5 bases). The CDR3 consists of 14 residues. Trimming pared 6 bases from V and 3 bases from J, leaving 11 bases between. The V gene's germline CDR1 is SNHLY and CDR2 FYNNEI. The CDR3 loop is CASRETVSNEKLFF. The CDR3 DNA follows: TGTGCCAGCAGGGAGACAGTTTCTAATGAAAAACTGTTTTTT.

V and J are TRBV30 and TRBJ1-2; D remains ambiguous. Germline V CDR1 and CDR2: GTSNPN, SVGIG (reference sequence). The CDR3 is 11 residues long. CDR3 coding DNA: TGTGCTAGGACGGTCAACTATGGCTACACCTTC. Translating it yields CARTVNYGYTF.

The chain has TRBV15 and TRBJ1-4, with 8 bases fitting TRBD1. Germline trimming cut 5 bases from V and 1 base from J; bases unmatched to any gene: 3. Germline values: CDR1 LNHNV, CDR2 YYDKDF (reference sequence). The CDR3 consists of 15 residues. The CDR3 is CATSLQGGTNEKLFF. CDR3 DNA: TGTGCCACCAGCTTACAGGGGGGAACTAATGAAAAACTGTTTTTT. The full variable domain, completed using reference TRBV15 and TRBJ1-4, is DAMVIQNPRYQVTQFGKPVTLSCSQTLNHNVMYWYQQKSSQAPKLLFHYYDKDFNNEADTPDNFQSRRPNTSFCFLDIRSPGLGDTAMYLCATSLQGGTNEKLFFGSGTQLSVL.

The chain is built from TRBV5-5 and TRBJ1-3; D is unclear. CDR3 length: 14 residues. The V end lost 0 bases, the J end lost 4 bases, and 8 bases lay between the germline ends. Germline CDR1 is SGHKS and CDR2 is YYEKEE (reference sequence). Here the CDR3 reads CASSLGGLGNTIYF. CDR3 nucleotide sequence: TGTGCCAGCAGCTTGGGAGGATTGGGAAACACCATATATTTT.

V and J are TRBV30 and TRBJ1-2, with TRBD1 matching 7 bases. This CDR3 contains 13 residues. The J segment lost 10 bases and the V segment lost 1 base, leaving 9 bases of the junction unmatched. In germline, CDR1 is GTSNPN, CDR2 SVGIG (reference sequence). CDR3 sequence: CAWSEGRQGDYTF. The CDR3 DNA reads TGTGCCTGGAGTGAGGGACGACAGGGCGACTACACCTTC.